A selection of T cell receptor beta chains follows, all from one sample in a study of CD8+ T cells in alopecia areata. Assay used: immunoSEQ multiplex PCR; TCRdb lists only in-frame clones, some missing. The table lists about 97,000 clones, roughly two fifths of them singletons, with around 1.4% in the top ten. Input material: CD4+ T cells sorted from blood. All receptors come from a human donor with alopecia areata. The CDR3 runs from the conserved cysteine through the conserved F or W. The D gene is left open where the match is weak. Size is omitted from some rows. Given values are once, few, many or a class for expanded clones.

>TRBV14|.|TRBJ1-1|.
TGTGCCAGCAGCCATCCCAACGCGGACACTGAAGCTTTCTTT
CASSHPNADTEAFF
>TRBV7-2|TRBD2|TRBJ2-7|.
TGTGCCAGCAGCCCTTCCCGGAGCGGGGGGGCCCGCGAGCAGTACTTC
CASSPSRSGGAREQYF
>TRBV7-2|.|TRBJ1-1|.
TGTGCCAGCAGCCGCGGGATATCCGACACTGAAGCTTTCTTT
CASSRGISDTEAFF
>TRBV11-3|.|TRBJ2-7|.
TGTGCCAGCAGCGGACAAGGGGACGAGCAGTACTTC
CASSGQGDEQYF
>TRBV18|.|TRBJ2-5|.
TGTGCCAGCTCACCAGGGAGGGAGACCCAGTACTTC
CASSPGRETQYF
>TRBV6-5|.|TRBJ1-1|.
TGTGCCACCCAAAACCCTAGAGGGTACGCTTTCTTT
CATQNPRGYAFF
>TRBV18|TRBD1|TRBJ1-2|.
TGTGCCAGCTCCGGCACCATAGCAGGGGGCCCCTATGGCTACACCTTC
CASSGTIAGGPYGYTF
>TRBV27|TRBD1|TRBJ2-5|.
TGTGCCAGCAGTTTGTCCAGACAGGGGGCTGGGGAGACCCAGTACTTC
CASSLSRQGAGETQYF
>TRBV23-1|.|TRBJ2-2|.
TGCGCCAGCAGTCAATTAAGCCCCGCGAACACCGGGGAGCTGTTTTTT
CASSQLSPANTGELFF
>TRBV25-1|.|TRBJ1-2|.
TGTGCCAGCAGTGAGTCCGGGACCCGGGGCTACACCTTC
CASSESGTRGYTF
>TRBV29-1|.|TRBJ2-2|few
TGCAGCGCATCAGATGGCGGGGTCAACACCGGGGAGCTGTTTTTT
CSASDGGVNTGELFF
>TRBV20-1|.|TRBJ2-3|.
TGCAGTGTACTAGGCACAGATACGCAGTATTTT
CSVLGTDTQYF
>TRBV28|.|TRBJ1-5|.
TGTGCCAGCAGTTTAGAGAGGGACATCTCTCAGCCCCAGCATTTT
CASSLERDISQPQHF
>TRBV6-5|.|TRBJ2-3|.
TGTGCCTGCAGGGGCACAGATACGCAGTATTTT
CACRGTDTQYF
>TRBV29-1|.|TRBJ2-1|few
TGCAGCGTTCGTGTCCAGACCAATGAGCAGTTCTTC
CSVRVQTNEQFF
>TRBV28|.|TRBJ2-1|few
TGTGCCAGCAGGACCCTCATACAGGGACATGAGCAGTTCTTC
CASRTLIQGHEQFF
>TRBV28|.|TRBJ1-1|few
TGTGCCAGCACTCAGGGTTTTACTGCTTTCTTT
CASTQGFTAFF
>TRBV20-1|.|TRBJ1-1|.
TGCAGTGCTAGGTCAAACTCGGCGTTCTTT
CSARSNSAFF
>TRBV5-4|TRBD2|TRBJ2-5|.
TGTGCCAGCGCCCCAGACGGGGGGTTCGAAGAGACCCAGTACTTC
CASAPDGGFEETQYF
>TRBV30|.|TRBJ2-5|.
TGTGCCTGGAGTCCGGGACACTATAGTCGAGTACAAGAGACCCAGTACTTC
CAWSPGHYSRVQETQYF
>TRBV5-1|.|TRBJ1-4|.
TGCGCCAGCAGCTTGGATCTCGCAGAGGGTGAAAAACTGTTTTTT
CASSLDLAEGEKLFF
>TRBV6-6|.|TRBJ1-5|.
TGTGCCAGCAGTTCATCCGGTGGGGTTTTCAATCAGCCCCAGCATTTT
CASSSSGGVFNQPQHF
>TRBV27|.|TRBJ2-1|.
TGTGCCAGCAGTCGAGACAGGCTCTACAATGAGCAGTTCTTC
CASSRDRLYNEQFF
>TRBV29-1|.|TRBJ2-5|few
TGCAGCGTCGCACAAGAGACCCAGTACTTC
CSVAQETQYF
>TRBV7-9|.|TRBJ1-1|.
TGTGCCAGCAGCTTAGCATCTGAAGCTTTCTTT
CASSLASEAFF
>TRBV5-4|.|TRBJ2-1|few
TGTGCCAGCAGCTTGGACGCAGGGCGGAGCTCCTACAATGAGCAGTTCTTC
CASSLDAGRSSYNEQFF
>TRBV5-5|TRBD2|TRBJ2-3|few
TGTGCCAGCAGCTCGGCGTTGAGAGGACTAGCGGGAGGGTTCACAGATACGCAGTATTTT
CASSSALRGLAGGFTDTQYF
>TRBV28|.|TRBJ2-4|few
TGTGCCAGCAGTTTCCTCGGCATTCAGTACTTC
CASSFLGIQYF
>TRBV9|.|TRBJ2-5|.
TGTGCCAGCACCCCCAGCTTGGGGGAAGGGACCCAGTACTTC
CASTPSLGEGTQYF
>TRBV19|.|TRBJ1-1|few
TGTGCCAGTAGTATAGGGCAGGGGATCGAAGCTTTCTTT
CASSIGQGIEAFF
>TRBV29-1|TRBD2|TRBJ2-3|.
TGCAGCGTCGCGGGACTAGCGGGGAGTAGCACAGATACGCAGTATTTT
CSVAGLAGSSTDTQYF
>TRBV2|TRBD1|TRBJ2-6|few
TGTGCCAGCAGTCCTGGGACAGCTGGGGCCAACGTCCTGACTTTC
CASSPGTAGANVLTF
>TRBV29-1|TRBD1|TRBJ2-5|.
TGCAGCGTCGGACAGGATTGGGAGACCCAGTACTTC
CSVGQDWETQYF
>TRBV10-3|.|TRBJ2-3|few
TGTGCCATCGGTGAGGGCACAGATACGCAGTATTTT
CAIGEGTDTQYF
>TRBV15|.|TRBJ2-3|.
TGTGCCACCAGCCCTGGTTACGGAAAATTCACAGATACGCAGTATTTT
CATSPGYGKFTDTQYF
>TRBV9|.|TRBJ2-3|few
TGTGCCAGCAGCGTAGGGAGAGATACGCAGTATTTT
CASSVGRDTQYF
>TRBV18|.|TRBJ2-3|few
TGTGCCAGCTCACCAGAAGGAGGGACCACAGATACGCAGTATTTT
CASSPEGGTTDTQYF
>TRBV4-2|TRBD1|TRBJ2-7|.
TGTGCCAGCAGCCAAGAGGACAGGGGTACCTACGAGCAGTACTTC
CASSQEDRGTYEQYF
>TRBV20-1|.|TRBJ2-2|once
TGCAGTGCTAGGTTCACCGGGGAGCTGTTTTTT
CSARFTGELFF
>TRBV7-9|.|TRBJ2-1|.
TGTGCCAGCAGCCCGACATCTGGGTGGGATGAGCAGTTCTTC
CASSPTSGWDEQFF
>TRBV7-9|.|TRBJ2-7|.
TGTGCCAGCAGCCGGGACAAGGCCCTTACCTACGAGCAGTACTTC
CASSRDKALTYEQYF
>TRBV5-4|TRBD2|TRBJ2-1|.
TGTGCCAGCAGCTTGGAACTAGCGCAATACAATGAGCAGTTCTTC
CASSLELAQYNEQFF
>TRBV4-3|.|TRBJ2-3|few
TGCGCCAGCAGCCTCGCTTTAACAGATACGCAGTATTTT
CASSLALTDTQYF
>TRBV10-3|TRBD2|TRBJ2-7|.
TGTGCCATCAGTGCTAGCGGGGGACCTGGGTCCTACGAGCAGTACTTC
CAISASGGPGSYEQYF
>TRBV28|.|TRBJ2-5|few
TGTGCCAGCAGCGACTACTCACAAGAGACCCAGTACTTC
CASSDYSQETQYF